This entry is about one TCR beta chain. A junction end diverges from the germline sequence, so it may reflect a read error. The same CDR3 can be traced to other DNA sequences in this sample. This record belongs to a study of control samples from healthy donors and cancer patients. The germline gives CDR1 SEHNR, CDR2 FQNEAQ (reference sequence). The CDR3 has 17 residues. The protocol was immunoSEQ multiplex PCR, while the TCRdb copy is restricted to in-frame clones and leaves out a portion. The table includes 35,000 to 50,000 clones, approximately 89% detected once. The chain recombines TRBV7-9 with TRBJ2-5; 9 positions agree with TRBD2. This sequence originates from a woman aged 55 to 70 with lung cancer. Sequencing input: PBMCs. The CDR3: CASSTYWTSVSQETQYF. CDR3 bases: TGCGCCAGCAGTACCTATTGGACTAGCGTCAGCCAAGAGACCCAGTACTTC.